A single T cell receptor beta chain is shown here with its context. This record belongs to a study of blood T cell repertoires in COVID-19. As for the study in general: The samples span acute and convalescent COVID-19 from the United States, Italy and Spain. The analysed material was cDNA or gDNA that came from T cells, B-cell-depleted T cells, or PBMCs.

Original processing notes: Nucleated cell number was recorded as an estimate derived from reference gene primer amplification. Using immunoSEQ multiplex PCR, the repertoire was profiled, and TCRdb retains in-frame clones only, with some absent. The V and J calls and the clone size are those of that table, but D and trimming were determined from the DNA. The sample yields some 51,000 clones, about nine tenths seen once. The CDR3 loop spans 16 amino acids. Trimming removed 5 bases from V and 4 bases from J; junction bases left unmatched: 5. The V gene's germline CDR1 is MDHEN and CDR2 SYDVKM. Sequencing input: peripheral blood. J is TRBJ2-1 and V is TRBV28; 13 bases fit TRBD2. This TCR derives from a human donor with active COVID-19. The donor label of this sample is uncertain. CDR3 region: CASSPSLAGGYNEQFF. Here the CDR3 DNA reads TGTGCCAGCAGTCCATCACTAGCGGGAGGGTACAATGAGCAGTTCTTC.